Below, 20 T cell receptor beta chains from the same sample are listed, as sequenced in a study of T cells in Graves' hyperthyroidism and ophthalmopathy. What was amplified from RNA transcripts were TCR beta CDR3 regions. With the HTBI primer set, the TCR CDR3 went through a first round of RT-PCR. MiXCR, run by TCRdb on the multiplex PCR reads, gives a single entry per CDR3 protein. The table lists some 510,000 distinct CDR3 sequences, under 60% of them singletons. The sequencing sample was made of peripheral blood or thyroid tissue (not recorded which). The receptors were gathered from a woman aged 18-29 years with Graves' hyperthyroidism.

Regarding this clonotype: At one of its ends the junction is not consistent with the germline gene, which may arise from a read error. The chain couples TRBV12-3 or TRBV12-4 to TRBJ1-3; the D gene is possibly TRBD1 (6 bases). The length of the CDR3 is 12 residues. In DNA, the CDR3 is TGTGCCAGCAGACAACAGGGTGACACTATATATTTT. Translating it yields CASRQQGDTIYF.

This clonotype was counted only a few times. The rearrangement links TRBV12-3 or TRBV12-4 to TRBJ2-7; 7 bases map to TRBD1. J was trimmed by 7 bases and V by 0 bases; bases with no gene match: 0. The length of the CDR3 is 12 residues. CDR3 in amino acids: CASSLARGEQYF. The CDR3 region has the DNA TGTGCCAGCAGTTTAGCCAGGGGGGAGCAGTACTTC.

This clonotype came up a few times. The V call is TRBV7-2, the J call TRBJ2-7; TRBD2 matches 7 bases. CDR1 and CDR2 (germline): SGHTA, FQGNSA. There are 16 residues in the CDR3. Trimming at V came to 8 bases and at J to 5 bases, leaving 18 bases not matched to a gene. CDR3 amino acids: CASELDPGGSADEQYF. The CDR3, as DNA: TGTGCCAGCGAATTAGACCCCGGCGGGAGTGCCGACGAGCAGTACTTC.

This chain connects TRBV7-9 to TRBJ1-1; D possibly corresponds to TRBD1 (6 bases). Per germline, CDR1 SEHNR and CDR2 FQNEAQ (reference sequence). The CDR3 totals 14 residues. V lost 3 bases, J lost 5 bases, and 13 bases lay in between. Written as DNA, the CDR3 is TGTGCCAGCAGCTTGGCCGGGGGGCTGACTGAAGCTTTCTTT. Amino acids: CASSLAGGLTEAFF.

This clonotype was counted between two and nine times. The V gene is TRBV7-9, the J gene TRBJ1-2; D is perhaps TRBD1 (5 bases). The V end lost 8 bases, the J end lost 7 bases, and 11 bases lay between the germline ends. CDR3 length: 11 amino acids. Germline V gene sequence: CDR1 SEHNR, CDR2 FQNEAQ (reference sequence). CDR3 region: CASRTSTGYTF. The CDR3 region has the DNA TGTGCCAGCCGGACATCGACTGGCTACACCTTC.

The count of this clonotype is one. One base away lies a much larger clone, so this may be a sequencing read error. As DNA, the CDR3 is TGTGCCAGCAGTGAACAGGGGGCGCGGGGAAACACCATATATTTT. This translates into CASSEQGARGNTIYF. The chain has TRBV25-1 and TRBJ1-3, with 8 positions matching TRBD1. The CDR3 is made up of 15 amino acids. J was trimmed by 4 bases and V by 2 bases; bases with no gene match: 4. CDR1 and CDR2 from the germline V gene are MGHDK and SYGVNS.

The gene calls are TRBV7-2 and TRBJ1-1; D uncertain. Per germline, CDR1 SGHTA and CDR2 FQGNSA. The CDR3 spans 12 residues. Trimming removed 5 bases at V and 3 bases at J, with 7 bases between. The DNA for the CDR3 is TGTGCCAGCAGCATACTCGACACTGAAGCTTTCTTT. Translation: CASSILDTEAFF.

This clonotype has at least ten counts. CDR3 amino acids: CASSSGAVGYTF. The CDR3 nucleotides are TGTGCCAGCAGCTCAGGGGCGGTTGGCTACACCTTC. The chain employs TRBV7-2 and TRBJ1-2; TRBD1 might be the D (6 bases). The CDR3 runs 12 residues. The V gene's germline CDR1 is SGHTA and CDR2 FQGNSA. Trimming pared 4 bases from V and 7 bases from J, leaving 10 bases between.

This clonotype came up a few times. The V gene is TRBV9, the J gene TRBJ1-1; unclear D gene. The ends were cut back, 4 bases at V and 4 bases at J, with 11 bases in the middle. From germline, CDR1 is SGDLS and CDR2 YYNGEE. The CDR3 is 13 residues long. The CDR3 DNA reads as TGTGCCAGCAGCCTCCACCGGTTCACTGAAGCTTTCTTT. Protein: CASSLHRFTEAFF. Supplemented by reference TRBV9 and TRBJ1-1, the full variable domain reads DSGVTQTPKHLITATGQRVTLRCSPRSGDLSVYWYQQSLDQGLQFLIQYYNGEERAKGNILERFSAQQFPDLHSELNLSSLELGDSALYFCASSLHRFTEAFFGQGTRLTVV.

This clonotype occurred many times. V usage is TRBV7-9 and J usage is TRBJ1-1; weak D call: TRBD1 (5 bases). From germline, CDR1 is SEHNR and CDR2 FQNEAQ (reference sequence). The germline V and J ends were trimmed by 5 bases and 0 bases, with 10 bases remaining between them. The CDR3 covers 14 residues. In DNA form, the CDR3 reads TGTGCCAGCAGCGCGGCAGGGTTGAACACTGAAGCTTTCTTT. Amino acids: CASSAAGLNTEAFF.

The V gene is TRBV7-9, the J gene TRBJ2-5; D may be TRBD1 (5 bases). V dropped 1 base and J dropped 5 bases, with 11 bases sitting between them. The CDR3 extends over 14 amino acids. CDR1 and CDR2 (germline): SEHNR, FQNEAQ (reference sequence). Written as DNA, the CDR3 is TGTGCCAGCAGCTTAGATTCCGCAGGGGAGACCCAGTACTTC. Protein: CASSLDSAGETQYF.

This clonotype was seen more than once but under ten times. V usage is TRBV2 and J usage is TRBJ2-7, with 9 bases aligning to TRBD1. The V gene's germline CDR1 is SNHLY and CDR2 FYNNEI. V gave up 7 bases and J gave up 3 bases; unmatched junction bases: 7. The CDR3 sequence is 14 residues long. The CDR3 DNA reads as TGTGCCAGCATCGGGGACAGGGTGTTCTACGAGCAGTACTTC. It specifies CASIGDRVFYEQYF. The whole variable domain, remainder taken from reference TRBV2 and TRBJ2-7, is EPEVTQTPSHQVTQMGQEVILRCVPISNHLYFYWYRQILGQKVEFLVSFYNNEISEKSEIFDDQFSVERPDGSNFTLKIRSTKLEDSAMYFCASIGDRVFYEQYFGPGTRLTVT.

This clonotype appeared many times. V usage is TRBV7-2 and J usage is TRBJ1-1; D not resolved. CDR1 is SGHTA, CDR2 FQGNSA, per germline. The CDR3 is made up of 13 amino acids. Trimming left V 5 bases short and J 0 bases short, with 7 bases between. The DNA of the CDR3 is TGTGCCAGCAGCAAAACCATGAACACTGAAGCTTTCTTT. Translated: CASSKTMNTEAFF.

The chain carries TRBV11-1 and TRBJ2-5, with D tentatively TRBD1 or TRBD2 (5 bases each). The CDR3 covers 15 residues. The V gene lost 2 bases and the J gene lost 5 bases, with 15 bases spanning the gap. Per the germline V gene, CDR1 is SGHAT and CDR2 is FQDESV (reference sequence). The chain's CDR3 is CASSLQGSWGETQYF. DNA of the CDR3: TGTGCCAGCAGCTTACAGGGATCCTGGGGGGAGACCCAGTACTTC.

The gene calls are TRBV20-1 and TRBJ2-7; tentative D call: TRBD1 (6 bases). V shed 0 bases and J shed 0 bases, with 15 bases lying between them. Germline V gives CDR1 DFQATT, CDR2 SNEGSKA (reference sequence). This CDR3 is built from 16 residues. This chain's CDR3 is CSARDPDSGSSYEQYF. For the CDR3, the DNA is TGCAGTGCTAGAGATCCGGACAGCGGCAGCTCCTACGAGCAGTACTTC.

The rearrangement joins TRBV7-9 to TRBJ2-7, with D possibly matching TRBD1 (6 bases). Trimming cost V 4 bases and J 0 bases, with 13 bases left between them. CDR3 length equals 15 residues. The germline V gene encodes CDR1 SEHNR and CDR2 FQNEAQ (reference sequence). DNA for the CDR3: TGTGCCAGCAGCTATAGACAGGACCTCTCCTACGAGCAGTACTTC. The encoded protein is CASSYRQDLSYEQYF.

This clonotype was seen only a few times. The chain has TRBV20-1 and TRBJ1-5; unclear D gene. From germline, CDR1 is DFQATT and CDR2 SNEGSKA (reference sequence). CDR3 size: 13 residues. The CDR3 is CSPSQEVRQPQHF. In nucleotides, the CDR3 is TGCAGCCCAAGTCAGGAGGTTCGCCAGCCCCAGCATTTT.

The chain combines TRBV12-3 or TRBV12-4 with TRBJ1-6; D not certain. The CDR3 covers 15 residues. Trimming cost V 3 bases and J 10 bases, with 16 bases left between them. CDR3 in DNA: TGTGCCAGCAGTTTGTTGAGACGGGAGATCTCACCCCTCCACTTT. This sequence encodes CASSLLRREISPLHF.

Comments on this clonotype: A much bigger clone sits one base away, suggesting this may be a read error. The chain's CDR3 is CAISELRVNTEAFF. The CDR3, as DNA: TGTGCCATCAGTGAGCTTAGGGTGAACACTGAAGCTTTCTTT. The V gene is TRBV2, the J gene TRBJ1-1; D unclear. CDR1 is SNHLY, CDR2 FYNNEI, per germline. The CDR3 is 14 residues long.

The chain has TRBV20-1 and TRBJ1-3; TRBD1 matches 9 bases. Germline V lookup: CDR1 DFQATT, CDR2 SNEGSKA (reference sequence). This CDR3 region has 17 residues. V was clipped by 1 base and J by 4 bases; unmatched bases: 11. Written as DNA, the CDR3 is TGCAGTGCTAGAGGACTTCGGGACAGGGTTGACGGAAACACCATATATTTT. It specifies CSARGLRDRVDGNTIYF.